Sequencing of this T cell receptor (beta chain) was carried out in a study of blood T cell repertoires in COVID-19. The CDR3 is 14 residues long. CDR1 and CDR2 (germline): SNHLY, FYNNEI. Trimming cost V 5 bases and J 3 bases; bases outside gene matches: 6. Original methodology: Reference gene primer amplification in the assay estimated nucleated cell counts. Some clones are missing from TCRdb's copy, which holds only in-frame ones; the method was immunoSEQ multiplex PCR. From that table come the V and J calls and clone size; the DNA was used to work out D and trimming. This repertoire shows 95,000 to 120,000 clones, roughly 85% found once; its top ten account for more than 5%.

This TCR was sampled from an older woman with COVID-19, enrolled during active disease. J is TRBJ1-2 and V is TRBV2, with 7 bases identical to TRBD1. Input material: peripheral blood. In nucleotides, the CDR3 is TGTGCCAGCAGTCAGAACAGGGGCGACTATGGCTACACCTTC. Translation: CASSQNRGDYGYTF.